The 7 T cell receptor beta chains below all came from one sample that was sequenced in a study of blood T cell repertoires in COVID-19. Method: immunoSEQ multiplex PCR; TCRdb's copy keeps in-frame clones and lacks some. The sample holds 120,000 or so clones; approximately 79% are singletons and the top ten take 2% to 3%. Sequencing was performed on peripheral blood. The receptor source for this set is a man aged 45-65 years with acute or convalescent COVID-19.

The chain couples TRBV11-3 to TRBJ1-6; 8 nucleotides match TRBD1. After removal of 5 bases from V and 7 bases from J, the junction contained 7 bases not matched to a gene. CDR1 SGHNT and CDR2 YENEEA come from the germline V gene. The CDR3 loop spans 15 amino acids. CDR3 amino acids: CASSERTGGNSPLHF. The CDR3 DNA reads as TGTGCCAGCAGCGAAAGAACAGGGGGAAATTCACCCCTCCACTTT.

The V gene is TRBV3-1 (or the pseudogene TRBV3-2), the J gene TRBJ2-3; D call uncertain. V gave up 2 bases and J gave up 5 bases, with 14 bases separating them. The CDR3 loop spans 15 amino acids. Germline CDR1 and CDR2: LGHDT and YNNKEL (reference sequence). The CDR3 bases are TGTGCCAGCAGCCAATACGGCGGTAGCTTAGATACGCAGTATTTT. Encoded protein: CASSQYGGSLDTQYF.

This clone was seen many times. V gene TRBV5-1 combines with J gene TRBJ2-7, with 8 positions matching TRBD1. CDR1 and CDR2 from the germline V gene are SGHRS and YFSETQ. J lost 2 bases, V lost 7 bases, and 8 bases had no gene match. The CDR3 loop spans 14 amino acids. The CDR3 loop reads CASERGQGTYEQYF. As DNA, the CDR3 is TGCGCCAGCGAGAGAGGACAGGGCACCTACGAGCAGTACTTC. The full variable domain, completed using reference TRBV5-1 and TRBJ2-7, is KAGVTQTPRYLIKTRGQQVTLSCSPISGHRSVSWYQQTPGQGLQFLFEYFSETQRNKGNFPGRFSGRQFSNSRSEMNVSTLELGDSALYLCASERGQGTYEQYFGPGTRLTVT.

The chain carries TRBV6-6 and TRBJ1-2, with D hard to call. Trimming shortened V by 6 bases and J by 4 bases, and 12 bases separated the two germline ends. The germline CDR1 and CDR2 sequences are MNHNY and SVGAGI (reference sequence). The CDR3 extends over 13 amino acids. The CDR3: CASSPDWVYGYTF. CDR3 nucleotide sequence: TGTGCCAGCAGCCCGGACTGGGTCTATGGCTACACCTTC.

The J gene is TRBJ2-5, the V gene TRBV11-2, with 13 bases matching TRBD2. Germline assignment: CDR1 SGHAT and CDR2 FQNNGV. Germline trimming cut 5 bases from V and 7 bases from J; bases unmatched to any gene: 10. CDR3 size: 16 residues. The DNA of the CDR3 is TGTGCCAGCAGCGAAACTGGGACTAGCGGGACGGGGACCCAGTACTTC. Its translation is CASSETGTSGTGTQYF.

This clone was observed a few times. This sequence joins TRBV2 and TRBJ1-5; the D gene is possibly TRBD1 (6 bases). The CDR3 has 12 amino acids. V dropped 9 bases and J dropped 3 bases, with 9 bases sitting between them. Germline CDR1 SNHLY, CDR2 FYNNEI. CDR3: CASTGTNQPQHF. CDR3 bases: TGTGCCAGTACAGGGACCAATCAGCCCCAGCATTTT.

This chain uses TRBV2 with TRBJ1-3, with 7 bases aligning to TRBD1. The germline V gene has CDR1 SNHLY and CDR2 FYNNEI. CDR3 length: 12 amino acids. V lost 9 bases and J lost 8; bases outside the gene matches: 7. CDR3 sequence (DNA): TGTGCCAGATCCAGACAGGGCGACACCATATATTTT. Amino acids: CARSRQGDTIYF.